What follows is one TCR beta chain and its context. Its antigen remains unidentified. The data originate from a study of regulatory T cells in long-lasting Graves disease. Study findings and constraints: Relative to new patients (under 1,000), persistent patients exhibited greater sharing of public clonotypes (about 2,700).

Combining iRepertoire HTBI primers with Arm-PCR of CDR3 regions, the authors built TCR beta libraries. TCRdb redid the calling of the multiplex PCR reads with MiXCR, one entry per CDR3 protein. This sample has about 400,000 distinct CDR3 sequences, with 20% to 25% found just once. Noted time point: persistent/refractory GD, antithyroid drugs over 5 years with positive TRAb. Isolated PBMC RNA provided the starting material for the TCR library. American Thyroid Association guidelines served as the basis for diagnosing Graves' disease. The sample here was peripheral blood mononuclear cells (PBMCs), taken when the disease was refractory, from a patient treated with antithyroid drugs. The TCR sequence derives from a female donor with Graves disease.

The CDR3 DNA reads as TGTGCCAGCAGCTTGGCGGTTAAATTGGACCCCCTGGGCGAGCAGTACTTC. Its translation is CASSLAVKLDPLGEQYF. The chain employs TRBV5-6 and TRBJ2-7, with no clear D. Germline CDR1 reads SGHDT; CDR2 reads YYEEEE. CDR3 length: 17 amino acids. V gave up 0 bases and J gave up 6 bases, with 22 bases separating them.